Reported below is one T cell receptor beta chain. The authors' processing: Estimates of nucleated cell counts were drawn from the amplification of reference gene primers. Clones were read by immunoSEQ multiplex PCR, and TCRdb kept only the in-frame ones, dropping some. V, J and clone size are those of that table, while D and trimming were read from the DNA. Here the sample spans 540,000 or so clones, 85% to 90% being singletons. The J segment lost 8 bases and the V segment lost 4 bases, leaving 20 bases of the junction unmatched. This CDR3 comprises 18 residues. CDR1 and CDR2 (germline): SNHLY, FYNNEI. Seattle-derived patients entered the study during active infection and were followed longitudinally. The source of the sample is a study of blood T cell repertoires in COVID-19.

V is TRBV2 and J is TRBJ1-2, with 9 positions matching TRBD1. The sequenced sample consisted of peripheral blood. The receptor's source is a woman in her forties or fifties with COVID-19, enrolled during active disease. The CDR3 sequence is CASSARTGDLRRPPGYTF. DNA for the CDR3: TGTGCCAGCAGTGCTCGGACAGGGGATTTACGGCGCCCCCCCGGCTACACCTTC.